Each of the 21 T cell receptor beta chains below was sequenced from the same sample in a study of cytomegalovirus exposure and HLA in healthy donors. Here immunoSEQ multiplex PCR was the method, and the copy in TCRdb shows in-frame clones only, minus some. The sample carries about 300,000 clones, 85% to 90% recorded once. The material sequenced was PBMCs. These receptors were taken from a woman between 18 and 30 years old in good health and CMV-seronegative.

This chain joins TRBV10-1 and TRBJ2-1, with 16 bases aligning to TRBD2. The CDR3 covers 16 residues. CDR1 is WNHNN and CDR2 is SYGVQD in the germline V gene (reference sequence). Trimming removed 6 bases from V and 9 bases from J; junction bases left unmatched: 8. In DNA form, the CDR3 reads TGCGCCAGCAGCGCGGGGACTAGCGGGAGGGTTGGTGAGCAGTTCTTC. The encoded protein is CASSAGTSGRVGEQFF.

The genes are TRBV15 and TRBJ2-5; D possibly corresponds to TRBD2 (6 bases). The V gene lost 0 bases and the J gene lost 4 bases, with 9 bases spanning the gap. CDR1 is LNHNV and CDR2 is YYDKDF in the germline V gene (reference sequence). This CDR3 region has 14 residues. CDR3 sequence (DNA): TGTGCCACCAGCAGAGATGGAGGGTCAGAGACCCAGTACTTC. Translated, it gives CATSRDGGSETQYF.

V and J are TRBV19 and TRBJ1-4; TRBD1 is a possible D gene (6 bases). This CDR3 has 15 amino acids. Germline CDR1 reads LNHDA; CDR2 reads SQIVND (reference sequence). The ends were cut back, 4 bases at V and 7 bases at J, with 16 bases in the middle. The CDR3, as DNA: TGTGCCAGTAGTACAGGGGACGGACCGAGTGAAAAACTGTTTTTT. Translation gives CASSTGDGPSEKLFF.

V gene TRBV5-1 combines with J gene TRBJ1-1; the D is unclear. This CDR3 is built from 13 residues. V was shortened by 4 bases and J by 5 bases, with 12 bases between the two germline ends. Germline V gene data show CDR1 as SGHRS and CDR2 as YFSETQ. The CDR3 DNA reads TGCGCCAGCAGCGCCGACAAGAAAACTGAAGCTTTCTTT. This gives the protein CASSADKKTEAFF.

This rearrangement joins TRBV27 to TRBJ1-1; a possible D gene is TRBD1 (5 bases). V was trimmed by 3 bases and J by 3 bases, leaving 14 bases between them. The CDR3 runs to 15 residues. The germline V gene has CDR1 MNHEY and CDR2 SMNVEV (reference sequence). The CDR3 DNA follows: TGTGCCAGCAGTTTCAGGAGCAGGGCAGACACTGAAGCTTTCTTT. Protein product: CASSFRSRADTEAFF.

The chain combines TRBV7-3 with TRBJ1-5; TRBD1 agrees at 7 bases. V lost 1 base, J lost 10 bases, and 7 bases stayed unmatched. CDR3 length: 14 amino acids. The V gene's germline CDR1 is SGHTA and CDR2 FQGTGA. The CDR3 DNA follows: TGTGCCAGCAGCTTAAGAGGGGGCCAGGGCCCCCAGCATTTT. It yields the protein CASSLRGGQGPQHF.

This sequence joins TRBV15 and TRBJ2-6, with D possibly being TRBD1 (5 bases). CDR1 is LNHNV and CDR2 is YYDKDF in the germline V gene (reference sequence). The CDR3 is made up of 17 amino acids. Trimming shortened V by 0 bases and J by 8 bases, and 17 bases separated the two germline ends. CDR3 in amino acids: CATSRDGAAGRTNVLTF. The CDR3 bases are TGTGCCACCAGCAGAGATGGGGCGGCAGGACGGACCAACGTCCTGACTTTC.

J is TRBJ1-3 and V is TRBV19; D is perhaps TRBD1 (5 bases). The V gene lost 3 bases and the J gene lost 2 bases, with 8 bases spanning the gap. The CDR3 runs to 14 residues. Germline CDR1 LNHDA, CDR2 SQIVND (reference sequence). CDR3 DNA: TGTGCCAGTAGTATTCAGGGAACTGGAAACACCATATATTTT. This translates into CASSIQGTGNTIYF.

This clone was detected only a few times. The chain has TRBV28 and TRBJ2-5; 8 bases are a match to TRBD1. V gave up 8 bases and J gave up 3 bases; unmatched junction bases: 11. There are 15 residues in the CDR3. CDR1 and CDR2 (germline): MDHEN, SYDVKM. The CDR3: CASGSGQGSEETQYF. In DNA, the CDR3 is TGTGCCAGCGGGAGCGGACAGGGATCGGAAGAGACCCAGTACTTC.

The genes are TRBV27 and TRBJ2-7, with D tentatively TRBD2 (6 bases). V lost 5 bases and J 1 base, leaving 9 bases between the germline ends. Germline CDR1 and CDR2: MNHEY and SMNVEV (reference sequence). The CDR3 covers 13 residues. The CDR3 reads CASSRRGSYEQYF. The CDR3 nucleotides are TGTGCCAGCAGTCGTCGGGGGTCCTACGAGCAGTACTTC.

The chain is built from TRBV2 and TRBJ1-5; 8 nucleotides line up with TRBD1. This CDR3 is built from 19 residues. Germline-derived CDR1 and CDR2 are SNHLY and FYNNEI. V lost 5 bases to trimming and J lost 2 bases; unmatched junction nucleotides: 17. This CDR3 is CASSRRTVSDRGGNQPQHF. The CDR3 nucleotides are TGTGCCAGCAGTAGAAGGACCGTATCAGACAGGGGTGGCAATCAGCCCCAGCATTTT.

The chain uses TRBV27 and TRBJ2-2; D is perhaps TRBD2 (5 bases). The ends were cut back, 8 bases at V and 5 bases at J, with 12 bases in the middle. The germline V gene has CDR1 MNHEY and CDR2 SMNVEV (reference sequence). This CDR3 has 13 amino acids. The CDR3 reads CASQKGETGELFF. CDR3 in DNA: TGTGCCAGCCAGAAGGGAGAAACCGGGGAGCTGTTTTTT.

The gene calls are TRBV5-1 and TRBJ2-3, with TRBD2 matching 10 bases. CDR1 and CDR2 (germline): SGHRS, YFSETQ. The V segment lost 7 bases and the J segment 2 bases; nucleotides outside the gene matches: 4. The CDR3 consists of 14 residues. CDR3 DNA sequence: TGCGCCAGCCAAGCGGGGGGGTCCACAGATACGCAGTATTTT. Amino acid sequence: CASQAGGSTDTQYF.

The rearrangement joins TRBV25-1 to TRBJ2-5; D is uncertain. V lost 4 bases and J lost 5, with 11 bases in between. CDR1 and CDR2 from the germline V gene are MGHDK and SYGVNS. The CDR3 covers 13 residues. The CDR3 DNA reads TGTGCCAGCAGTGTTCCCGGCAGGGAGACCCAGTACTTC. Translating it yields CASSVPGRETQYF.

This chain connects TRBV18 to TRBJ2-7; 8 nucleotides align to TRBD1. The length of the CDR3 is 14 residues. Germline trimming cut 3 bases from V and 5 bases from J; bases unmatched to any gene: 6. Per the germline V gene, CDR1 is KGHSH and CDR2 is LQKENI. DNA of the CDR3: TGTGCCAGCTCACCCGGACAGGGCGGCCACGAGCAGTACTTC. This codes for CASSPGQGGHEQYF.

This clone was observed a single time. The junction shows a germline mismatch at one end, possibly a read error. Within the sample, other DNA sequences also encode this same CDR3. The rearrangement uses TRBV2 and TRBJ2-7; 9 nucleotides align to TRBD2. CDR1 and CDR2 from the germline V gene are SNHLY and FYNNEI. There are 12 residues in the CDR3. The CDR3 DNA follows: TGCGCCAGCAGGCTAGCGGGATCCGAGCAGTACTTC. Its translation: CASRLAGSEQYF.

The chain links TRBV4-1 to TRBJ2-5; 7 bases are a match to TRBD1. Germline CDR1 and CDR2: MGHRA and YSYEKL. CDR3 size: 14 residues. Trimming at V came to 5 bases and at J to 1 base, leaving 4 bases not matched to a gene. The CDR3 here is CASSEQGFQETQYF. In DNA, the CDR3 is TGCGCCAGCAGCGAACAGGGGTTCCAAGAGACCCAGTACTTC.

The V gene is TRBV5-1, the J gene TRBJ2-1, with 9 bases lining up with TRBD2. The CDR3 has 14 residues. Germline V CDR1 and CDR2: SGHRS, YFSETQ. V was clipped by 5 bases and J by 7 bases; unmatched bases: 7. Written as DNA, the CDR3 is TGCGCCAGCAGTGAATGGACTAGCGTTAATGAGCAGTTCTTC. The encoded protein is CASSEWTSVNEQFF. Full variable domain (missing parts from reference TRBV5-1 and TRBJ2-1): KAGVTQTPRYLIKTRGQQVTLSCSPISGHRSVSWYQQTPGQGLQFLFEYFSETQRNKGNFPGRFSGRQFSNSRSEMNVSTLELGDSALYLCASSEWTSVNEQFFGPGTRLTVL.

Only a few counts were recorded for this clone. The chain recombines TRBV28 with TRBJ2-2; TRBD1 matches at 7 bases. CDR3 length equals 17 residues. V gave up 6 bases and J gave up 2 bases; unmatched junction bases: 12. Germline V gene data show CDR1 as MDHEN and CDR2 as SYDVKM. This CDR3 is CASSTGQATYNTGELFF. In DNA, the CDR3 is TGTGCCAGCAGCACCGGACAGGCGACCTATAACACCGGGGAGCTGTTTTTT.

This chain joins TRBV7-9 and TRBJ1-3, with 8 bases fitting TRBD1. This CDR3 has 15 residues. CDR1 SEHNR and CDR2 FQNEAQ come from the germline V gene (reference sequence). The trim removed 0 bases at V and 2 bases at J, leaving 0 bases unmatched. For the CDR3, the DNA is TGTGCCAGCAGCTTAGCGACAGGGGCTGGAAACACCATATATTTT. Translating it yields CASSLATGAGNTIYF.

This clone was seen a handful of times. This sequence joins TRBV6-5 and TRBJ2-7, with 8 bases identical to TRBD1. There are 11 residues in the CDR3. From germline, CDR1 is MNHEY and CDR2 SVGAGI. V trimming: 8 bases; J trimming: 7 bases; junction bases outside the gene matches: 4. DNA of the CDR3: TGTGCCAGCGGACAGGGAGTTGAGCAGTACTTC. It is translated as CASGQGVEQYF.